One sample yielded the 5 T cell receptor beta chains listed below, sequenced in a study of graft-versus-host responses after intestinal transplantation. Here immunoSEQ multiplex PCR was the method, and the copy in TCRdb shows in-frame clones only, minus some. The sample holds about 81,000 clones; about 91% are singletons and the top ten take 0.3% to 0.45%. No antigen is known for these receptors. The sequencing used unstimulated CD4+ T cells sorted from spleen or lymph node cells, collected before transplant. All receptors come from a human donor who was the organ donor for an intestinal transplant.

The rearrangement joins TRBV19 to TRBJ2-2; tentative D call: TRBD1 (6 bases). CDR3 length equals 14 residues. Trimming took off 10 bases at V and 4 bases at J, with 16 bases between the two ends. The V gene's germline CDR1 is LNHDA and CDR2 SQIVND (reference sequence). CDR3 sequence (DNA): TGTGCCACCCACCCCCAGGGGATCACCGGGGAGCTGTTTTTT. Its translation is CATHPQGITGELFF.

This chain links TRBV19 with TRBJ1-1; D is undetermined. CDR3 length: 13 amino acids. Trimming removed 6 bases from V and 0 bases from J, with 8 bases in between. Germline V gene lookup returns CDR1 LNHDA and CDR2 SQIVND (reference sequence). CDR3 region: CASSPTMNTEAFF. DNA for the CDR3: TGTGCCAGTAGCCCGACAATGAACACTGAAGCTTTCTTT.

For the CDR3, the DNA is TGTGCCAGCTCACCCAACGGGGGGACAGGGACTCAAGAGACCCAGTACTTC. This gives the protein CASSPNGGTGTQETQYF. V and J are TRBV18 and TRBJ2-5, with TRBD1 identical over 9 bases. Per the germline V gene, CDR1 is KGHSH and CDR2 is LQKENI. This CDR3 is built from 17 residues. The trim removed 3 bases at V and 2 bases at J, leaving 10 bases unmatched.

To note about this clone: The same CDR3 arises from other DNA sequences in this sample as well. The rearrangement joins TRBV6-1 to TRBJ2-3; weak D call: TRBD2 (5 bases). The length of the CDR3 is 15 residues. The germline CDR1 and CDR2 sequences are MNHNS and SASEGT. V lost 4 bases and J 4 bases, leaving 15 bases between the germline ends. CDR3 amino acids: CASSGTRFSADTQYF. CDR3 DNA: TGTGCCAGCAGTGGAACTAGGTTTTCTGCAGATACGCAGTATTTT.

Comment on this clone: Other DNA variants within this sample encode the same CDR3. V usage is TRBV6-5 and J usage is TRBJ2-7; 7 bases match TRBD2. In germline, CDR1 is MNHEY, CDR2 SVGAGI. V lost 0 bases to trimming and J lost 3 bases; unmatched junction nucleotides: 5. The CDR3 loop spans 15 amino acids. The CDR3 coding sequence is TGTGCCAGCAGTTACTCCGGGACGGGGGGCTACGAGCAGTACTTC. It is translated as CASSYSGTGGYEQYF.